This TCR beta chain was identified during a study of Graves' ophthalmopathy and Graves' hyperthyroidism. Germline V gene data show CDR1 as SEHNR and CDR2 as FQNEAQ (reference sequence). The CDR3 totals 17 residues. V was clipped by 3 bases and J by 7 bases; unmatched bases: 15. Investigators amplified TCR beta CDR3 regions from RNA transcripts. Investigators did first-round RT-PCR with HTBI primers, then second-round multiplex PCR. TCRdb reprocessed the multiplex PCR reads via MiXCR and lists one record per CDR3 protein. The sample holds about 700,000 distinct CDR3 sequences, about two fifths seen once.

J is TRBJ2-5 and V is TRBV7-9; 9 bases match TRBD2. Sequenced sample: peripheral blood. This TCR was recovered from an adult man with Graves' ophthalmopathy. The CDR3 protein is CASSLVGLSSGMRTQYF. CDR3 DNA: TGTGCCAGCAGCTTGGTCGGGTTGTCTAGCGGGATGCGGACCCAGTACTTC.